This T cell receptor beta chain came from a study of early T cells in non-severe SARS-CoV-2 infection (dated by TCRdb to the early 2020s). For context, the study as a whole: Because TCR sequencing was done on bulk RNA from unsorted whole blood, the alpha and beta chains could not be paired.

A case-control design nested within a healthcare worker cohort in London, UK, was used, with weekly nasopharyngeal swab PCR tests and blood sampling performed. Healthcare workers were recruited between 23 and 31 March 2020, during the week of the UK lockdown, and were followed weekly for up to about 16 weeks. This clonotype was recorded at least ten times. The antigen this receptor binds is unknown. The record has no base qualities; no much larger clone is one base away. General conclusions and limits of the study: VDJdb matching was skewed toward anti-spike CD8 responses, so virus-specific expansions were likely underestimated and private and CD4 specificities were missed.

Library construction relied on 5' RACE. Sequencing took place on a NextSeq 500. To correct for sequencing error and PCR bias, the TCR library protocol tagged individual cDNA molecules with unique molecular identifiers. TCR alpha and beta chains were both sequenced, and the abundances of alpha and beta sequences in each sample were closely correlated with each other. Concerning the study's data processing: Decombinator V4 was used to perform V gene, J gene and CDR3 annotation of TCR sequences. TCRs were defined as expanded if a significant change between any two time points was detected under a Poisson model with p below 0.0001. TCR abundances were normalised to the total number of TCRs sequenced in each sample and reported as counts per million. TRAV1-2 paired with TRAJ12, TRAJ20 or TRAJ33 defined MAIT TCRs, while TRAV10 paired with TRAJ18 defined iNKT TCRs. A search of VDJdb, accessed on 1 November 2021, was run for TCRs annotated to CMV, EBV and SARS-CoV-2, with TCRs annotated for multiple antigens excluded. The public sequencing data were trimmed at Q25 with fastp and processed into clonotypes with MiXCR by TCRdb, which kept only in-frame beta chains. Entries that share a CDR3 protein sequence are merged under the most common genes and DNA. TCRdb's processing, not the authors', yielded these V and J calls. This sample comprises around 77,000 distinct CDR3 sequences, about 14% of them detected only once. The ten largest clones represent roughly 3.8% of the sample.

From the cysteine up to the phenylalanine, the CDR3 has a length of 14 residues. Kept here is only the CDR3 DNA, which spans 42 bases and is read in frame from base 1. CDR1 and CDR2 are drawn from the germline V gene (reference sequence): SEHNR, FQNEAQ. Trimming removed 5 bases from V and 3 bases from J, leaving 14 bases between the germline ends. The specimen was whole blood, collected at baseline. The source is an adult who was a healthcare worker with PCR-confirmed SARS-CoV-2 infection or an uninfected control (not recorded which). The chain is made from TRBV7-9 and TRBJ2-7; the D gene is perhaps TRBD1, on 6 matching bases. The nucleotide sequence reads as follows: TGTGCCAGCAGCCGGTTGGACAGCTACTACGAGCAGTACTTC. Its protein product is CASSRLDSYYEQYF.